This is a list of T cell receptor beta chains from one sample in a study of shared clonotypes between healthy human individuals. Measured with immunoSEQ multiplex PCR; TCRdb has only the in-frame clones, and not every one. Among 500,000 to 700,000 clones listed, approximately 96% were seen once. The sequenced material came from naive CD8+ T cells sorted from blood. These receptor sequences come from a woman aged 25 to 39 in good health. Both conserved end residues are part of each CDR3. The D gene is left open where the match is weak. The size of a clone is reported for some rows only, either as once, few or many, or as a class for expanded clones.

d_call	v_call	j_call	clone_size	cdr3_nt	cdr3_aa
TRBD1	TRBV28	TRBJ1-2	NA	TGTGCCAGCAACTTACAGGGGAGCTATGCTGGTGGCTACACCTTC	CASNLQGSYAGGYTF
NA	TRBV27	TRBJ2-1	NA	TGTGCCAGCAGTACCGCTGTCGGGAGATCGGTCAATGAGCAGTTCTTC	CASSTAVGRSVNEQFF
NA	TRBV15	TRBJ2-5	once	TGTGCCACCAGCAGCTCAGTTATGTACCAAGAGACCCAGTACTTC	CATSSSVMYQETQYF
NA	TRBV19	TRBJ2-5	NA	TGTGCCAGTAGGGGGGCTTCCCAAGAGACCCAGTACTTC	CASRGASQETQYF
TRBD2	TRBV7-6	TRBJ2-7	NA	TGTGCCAGCAGCTTAACCGCTAGCGGGAATGACGAATACGAGCAGTACTTC	CASSLTASGNDEYEQYF
TRBD2	TRBV11-2	TRBJ2-7	NA	TGTGCCAGCAGCTTAAGCTTGGGACTAGGGCTCTCCGAGCAGTACTTC	CASSLSLGLGLSEQYF
NA	TRBV7-6	TRBJ1-1	NA	TGTGCCAGCATACGAGACACTGAAGCTTTCTTT	CASIRDTEAFF
TRBD2	TRBV4-1	TRBJ2-1	NA	TGCGCCAGCAGCCACCTAGGGACTAGCGAGCAGTTCTTC	CASSHLGTSEQFF
NA	TRBV29-1	TRBJ2-7	few	TGCAGCGTTGGCCTTGCGTGGGGGGCCTCCTACGAGCAGTACTTC	CSVGLAWGASYEQYF
NA	TRBV9	TRBJ2-1	NA	TGTGCCAGCAGCGTAGTTCAGGACTTCAGAAACAATGAGCAGTTCTTC	CASSVVQDFRNNEQFF
TRBD2	TRBV19	TRBJ2-7	NA	TGTGCCAGTAGTTCGCGACTAGCGGGAGGAAACACCTACGAGCAGTACTTC	CASSSRLAGGNTYEQYF
NA	TRBV6-5	TRBJ1-1	NA	TGTGCCAGCAGTTACTCGGTTCTTAGCATGAACACTGAAGCTTTCTTT	CASSYSVLSMNTEAFF
NA	TRBV2	TRBJ2-7	NA	TGTGCCAGCAAACTCTACGAGCAGTACTTC	CASKLYEQYF
NA	TRBV27	TRBJ2-7	NA	TGTGCCAGTGCTGCAGGTGCCTACGAGCAGTACTTC	CASAAGAYEQYF
NA	TRBV28	TRBJ2-2	NA	TGTGCCAGCGGGGGGACAACCGGGGAGCTGTTTTTT	CASGGTTGELFF
TRBD1	TRBV27	TRBJ1-1	once	TGTGCCAGCAGTCCAATCCCGGGACAGGGGAACACTGAAGCTTTCTTT	CASSPIPGQGNTEAFF
TRBD2	TRBV7-9	TRBJ2-3	NA	TGTGCCAGCAGCGCATCTAGCGGGAGTACCACAGATACGCAGTATTTT	CASSASSGSTTDTQYF
TRBD2	TRBV11-3	TRBJ2-1	NA	TGTGCCAGCAGTCCGGGACTAGCGGGAGGGCCTCTCAGTGAGCAGTTCTTC	CASSPGLAGGPLSEQFF
NA	TRBV4-1	TRBJ1-2	once	TGCGCCAGCAGCCAAGCCGCCCTGGGGGGCGCCAACTATGGCTACACCTTC	CASSQAALGGANYGYTF
TRBD2	TRBV7-9	TRBJ2-1	once	TGTGCCAGCAGCCCGCCAGGGGTAGCGGGGAGCTCCTACAATGAGCAGTTCTTC	CASSPPGVAGSSYNEQFF
TRBD1	TRBV13	TRBJ2-3	NA	TGTGCCAGCAGCTTTGACAGGGTTTTGGCAGATACGCAGTATTTT	CASSFDRVLADTQYF
NA	TRBV29-1	TRBJ1-1	NA	TGCAGCGTGGAGACGCCAGTGAACACTGAAGCTTTCTTT	CSVETPVNTEAFF
NA	TRBV7-2	TRBJ1-1	NA	TGTGCCAGCAGATCGGGGAACACTGAAGCTTTCTTT	CASRSGNTEAFF
TRBD1	TRBV28	TRBJ1-4	NA	TGTGCCAGCAGTCTCCGGGGACAGGGGAAAGACGAAAAACTGTTTTTT	CASSLRGQGKDEKLFF
TRBD2	TRBV10-3	TRBJ2-7	NA	TGTGCCATCAGTGAGTCTACTAGCGCCTCCTACGAGCAGTACTTC	CAISESTSASYEQYF
NA	TRBV19	TRBJ1-5	NA	TGTGCCAGTACCCATCCTGGGGAAGATCATCAGCCCCAGCATTTT	CASTHPGEDHQPQHF
NA	TRBV6-5	TRBJ2-1	NA	TGTGCCAGCAGTTCCGTAGGGCTAGAGCAGTTCTTC	CASSSVGLEQFF
TRBD2	TRBV9	TRBJ2-1	NA	TGTGCCAGCAGCCCAGGCGGGGGCTACAATGAGCAGTTCTTC	CASSPGGGYNEQFF
TRBD1	TRBV6-6	TRBJ1-5	NA	TGTGCCAGCAGTTACTTTGACAGGGTCAATCAGCCCCAGCATTTT	CASSYFDRVNQPQHF
NA	TRBV27	TRBJ2-7	NA	TGTGCCAGCAGGCAAGAGCGTGGACGGGCCTACGAGCAGTACTTC	CASRQERGRAYEQYF
NA	TRBV4-1	TRBJ1-1	NA	TGCGCCAGCAGCCCCACCCCAGTGAACACTGAAGCTTTCTTT	CASSPTPVNTEAFF
NA	TRBV27	TRBJ1-4	NA	TGTGCCAGCAGTTTTTCCGGATATGAAAAACTGTTTTTT	CASSFSGYEKLFF
TRBD1	TRBV19	TRBJ1-5	NA	TGTGCCAGTAACGACAGGGTCGTAAGGAACGACAATCAGCCCCAGCATTTT	CASNDRVVRNDNQPQHF
TRBD2	TRBV27	TRBJ2-7	NA	TGTGCCAGCAGTATACCGACTAGCGGGGGTTACTACGAGCAGTACTTC	CASSIPTSGGYYEQYF